Listed here are 10 T cell receptor beta chains from one sample, sequenced in a study of T cell responses to AZD1222 COVID-19 vaccine. TCRdb keeps only in-frame clones here, not all; method: immunoSEQ multiplex PCR. The sample holds over 100,000 clones, roughly four fifths seen once. The sample in question was peripheral blood, obtained on day 0 of AZD1222 vaccination. These TCRs come from an adult in good health.

Only a few counts were recorded for this clone. The CDR3: CASSGQYSPLHF. The CDR3 coding sequence is TGTGCCAGCAGTGGACAGTATTCACCCCTCCACTTT. The chain joins TRBV28 to TRBJ1-6, with a possible D match to TRBD1 (6 bases). The CDR3 totals 12 residues. Trimming removed 5 bases from V and 8 bases from J, with 7 bases in between. Germline V gene data show CDR1 as MDHEN and CDR2 as SYDVKM.

The rearrangement joins TRBV7-2 to TRBJ1-1; D not certain. Looked up from germline, CDR1 is SGHTA and CDR2 is FQGNSA. The CDR3 covers 14 residues. V lost 5 bases and J 1 base, leaving 11 bases between the germline ends. DNA for the CDR3: TGTGCCAGCAGCAGTACTACAGAGAACACTGAAGCTTTCTTT. Protein sequence: CASSSTTENTEAFF.

The CDR3 DNA reads as TGTGCCAGCAGACCGTTGGGGGGGCCCTACCCCCTCTCTGGGGCCAACGTCCTGACTTTC. It specifies CASRPLGGPYPLSGANVLTF. The V call is TRBV28, the J call TRBJ2-6; D may be TRBD2 (7 bases). The CDR3 is made up of 20 amino acids. Germline V gene sequence: CDR1 MDHEN, CDR2 SYDVKM. Trimming removed 6 bases at V and 0 bases at J, with 24 bases between.

This clone was counted a single time. The chain couples TRBV24-1 to TRBJ2-2, with TRBD2 matching 9 bases. CDR3 length equals 16 residues. The ends lost 1 base at V and 2 bases at J; junction bases unmatched: 1. Germline loops: CDR1 KGHDR, CDR2 SFDVKD. The CDR3, as DNA: TGTGCCACCAGTGATTTCCTAGCGGGAAACACCGGGGAGCTGTTTTTT. Its protein is CATSDFLAGNTGELFF.

The V gene is TRBV27, the J gene TRBJ2-1; either TRBD1 or TRBD2 may fit D (5 bases each). V shed 6 bases and J shed 2 bases, with 17 bases lying between them. There are 16 residues in the CDR3. Per germline, CDR1 MNHEY and CDR2 SMNVEV (reference sequence). The CDR3 DNA follows: TGTGCCAGCAGGAATATTGAGGGGCTTACCTACAATGAGCAGTTCTTC. Its protein product is CASRNIEGLTYNEQFF.

The chain carries TRBV6-6 and TRBJ2-7; D unresolved. From germline, CDR1 is MNHNY and CDR2 SVGAGI (reference sequence). V lost 6 bases and J 1 base, leaving 13 bases between the germline ends. The CDR3 is 14 amino acids. The CDR3 here is CASRNQDGSYEQYF. CDR3 coding DNA: TGTGCCAGCAGAAACCAGGACGGATCCTACGAGCAGTACTTC.

The V gene is TRBV29-1, the J gene TRBJ2-7; no firm D call. V was trimmed by 1 base and J by 1 base, leaving 5 bases between them. Germline CDR1 and CDR2: SQVTM and ANQGSEA. This CDR3 region has 12 residues. CDR3 nucleotide sequence: TGCAGCGTTGAAGGCGTATCCTACGAGCAGTACTTC. Its translation is CSVEGVSYEQYF.

A few counts support this clone. This chain connects TRBV29-1 to TRBJ1-5; the D gene is possibly TRBD1 (5 bases). Germline-derived CDR1 and CDR2 are SQVTM and ANQGSEA. V was cut by 3 bases and J by 7 bases, with 10 bases left in between. CDR3 length equals 12 residues. Here the CDR3 reads CSVEIGGQPQHF. The CDR3 nucleotides are TGCAGCGTTGAGATTGGGGGGCAGCCCCAGCATTTT. Full variable domain (remainder filled in from reference TRBV29-1 and TRBJ1-5): SAVISQKPSRDICQRGTSLTIQCQVDSQVTMMFWYRQQPGQSLTLIATANQGSEATYESGFVIDKFPISRPNLTFSTLTVSNMSPEDSSIYLCSVEIGGQPQHFGDGTRLSIL.

The chain recombines TRBV24-1 with TRBJ2-3, with unresolved D. The V gene's germline CDR1 is KGHDR and CDR2 SFDVKD. Trimming removed 3 bases at V and 2 bases at J, with 8 bases between. CDR3 length equals 14 residues. Here the CDR3 reads CATSDGQDTDTQYF. The CDR3 DNA reads TGTGCCACCAGTGATGGTCAGGACACAGATACGCAGTATTTT.

The V call is TRBV5-4, the J call TRBJ2-6, with 7 bases that match TRBD1. The trim removed 0 bases at V and 2 bases at J, leaving 2 bases unmatched. Germline CDR1 and CDR2: SGHNT and YYREEE (reference sequence). The CDR3 totals 16 residues. CDR3 region: CASSLVTGAGANVLTF. The CDR3 nucleotides read TGTGCCAGCAGCTTGGTCACAGGGGCTGGGGCCAACGTCCTGACTTTC.